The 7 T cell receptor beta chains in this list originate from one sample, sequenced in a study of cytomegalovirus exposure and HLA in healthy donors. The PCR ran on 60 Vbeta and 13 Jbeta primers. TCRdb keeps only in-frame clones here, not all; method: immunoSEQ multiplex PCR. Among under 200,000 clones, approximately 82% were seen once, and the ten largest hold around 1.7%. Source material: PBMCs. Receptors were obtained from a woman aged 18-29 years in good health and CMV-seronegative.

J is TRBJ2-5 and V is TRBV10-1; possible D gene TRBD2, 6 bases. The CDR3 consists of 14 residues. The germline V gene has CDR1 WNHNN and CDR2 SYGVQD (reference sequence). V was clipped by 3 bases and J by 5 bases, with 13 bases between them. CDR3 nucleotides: TGCGCCAGCAGTGAATCGGGGGAGGACGAGACCCAGTACTTC. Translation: CASSESGEDETQYF.

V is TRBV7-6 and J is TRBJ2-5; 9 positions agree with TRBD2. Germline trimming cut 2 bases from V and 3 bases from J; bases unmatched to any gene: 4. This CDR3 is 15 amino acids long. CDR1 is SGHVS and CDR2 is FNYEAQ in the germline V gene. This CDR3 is CASSLNSGSKETQYF. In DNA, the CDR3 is TGTGCCAGCAGCTTAAATAGCGGGAGTAAAGAGACCCAGTACTTC.

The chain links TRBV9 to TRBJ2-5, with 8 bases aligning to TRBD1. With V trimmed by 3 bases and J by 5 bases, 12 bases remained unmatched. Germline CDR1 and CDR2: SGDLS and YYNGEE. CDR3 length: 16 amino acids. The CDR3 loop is CASSGGTGTSYETQYF. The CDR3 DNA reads TGTGCCAGCAGCGGAGGGACAGGAACCTCCTATGAGACCCAGTACTTC.

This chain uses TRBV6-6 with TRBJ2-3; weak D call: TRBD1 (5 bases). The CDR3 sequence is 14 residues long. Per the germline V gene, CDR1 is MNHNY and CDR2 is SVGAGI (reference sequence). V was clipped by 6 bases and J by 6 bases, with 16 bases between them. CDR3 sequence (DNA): TGTGCCAGCAGCCCTAGACTGGGGCCGGATACGCAGTATTTT. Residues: CASSPRLGPDTQYF.

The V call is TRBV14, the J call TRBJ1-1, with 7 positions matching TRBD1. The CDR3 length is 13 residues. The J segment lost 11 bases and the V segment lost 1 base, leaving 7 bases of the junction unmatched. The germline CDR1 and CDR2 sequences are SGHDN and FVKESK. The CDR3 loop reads CASSQAYRGQAFF. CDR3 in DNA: TGTGCCAGCAGCCAAGCCTACAGGGGACAGGCTTTCTTT. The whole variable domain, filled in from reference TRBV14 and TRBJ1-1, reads EAGVTQFPSHSVIEKGQTVTLRCDPISGHDNLYWYRRVMGKEIKFLLHFVKESKQDESGMPNNRFLAERTGGTYSTLKVQPAELEDSGVYFCASSQAYRGQAFFGQGTRLTVV.

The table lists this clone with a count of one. CDR3 coding DNA: TGCGCCAGCAGCCAGGAACGGGTAGCGGGAGAACCTTACGCCGGGGAGCTGTTTTTT. This gives the protein CASSQERVAGEPYAGELFF. V is TRBV4-3 and J is TRBJ2-2, with 9 positions matching TRBD2. Germline V CDR1 and CDR2: LGHNA, YSLEER. The CDR3 loop spans 19 amino acids. Trimming removed 3 bases from V and 6 bases from J; junction bases left unmatched: 17.

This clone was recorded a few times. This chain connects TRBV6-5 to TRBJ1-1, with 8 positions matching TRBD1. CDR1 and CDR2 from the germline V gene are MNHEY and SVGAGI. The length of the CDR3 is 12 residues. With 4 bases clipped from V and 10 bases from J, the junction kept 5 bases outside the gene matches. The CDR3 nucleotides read TGTGCCAGCAGTTCCTATGACAGGGGAGCTTTCTTT. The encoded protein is CASSSYDRGAFF.